The next 4 T cell receptor beta chains were all read from a single sample in a study of cytomegalovirus exposure and HLA in healthy donors. The PCR ran on 60 Vbeta and 13 Jbeta primers. The data were produced by immunoSEQ multiplex PCR, yet TCRdb's version contains in-frame clones alone and is incomplete. This sample yields 150,000 to 200,000 clones, of which around 68% are seen a single time; 1.4% to 1.5% belongs to the top ten. Sequencing was done on a sample of PBMCs. These receptors all come from a man aged 50 or older in good health and CMV-seronegative.

A single count supports this clone. This sequence joins TRBV9 and TRBJ2-7; 8 nucleotides agree with TRBD1. There are 17 residues in the CDR3. Looked up from germline, CDR1 is SGDLS and CDR2 is YYNGEE. Trimming at V came to 4 bases and at J to 3 bases, leaving 15 bases not matched to a gene. Here the CDR3 reads CASSPDRDRSIVYEQYF. The CDR3 bases are TGTGCCAGCAGCCCAGACCGGGACAGGTCGATTGTCTACGAGCAGTACTTC.

The chain joins TRBV6-1 to TRBJ1-2, with 7 positions matching TRBD1. Trimming removed 4 bases from V and 2 bases from J; junction bases left unmatched: 7. CDR1 is MNHNS, CDR2 SASEGT, per germline. This CDR3 is 15 amino acids long. The CDR3 nucleotides are TGTGCCAGCAGTGTTGATGGGACAGTAAACTATGGCTACACCTTC. Residues: CASSVDGTVNYGYTF.

The count of this clone is one. The chain employs TRBV7-6 and TRBJ1-2; D is unclear. Germline-derived CDR1 and CDR2 are SGHVS and FNYEAQ. The CDR3 runs 15 residues. V was clipped by 1 base and J by 8 bases, with 17 bases between them. In nucleotides, the CDR3 is TGTGCCAGCAGCTTAGGGACTGGGGTCCCGGGGGGCTACACCTTC. Residues: CASSLGTGVPGGYTF.

In this sample, this clone turned up once. The chain couples TRBV5-1 to TRBJ2-5; TRBD1 agrees at 7 bases. V shed 2 bases and J 3 bases; nucleotides not matched to a gene: 4. The V gene's germline CDR1 is SGHRS and CDR2 YFSETQ. The CDR3 runs 14 residues. CDR3 nucleotide sequence: TGCGCCAGCAGCTTCGGACAGGCCGAAGAGACCCAGTACTTC. Translated: CASSFGQAEETQYF. Full variable domain (rest looked up from reference TRBV5-1 and TRBJ2-5): KAGVTQTPRYLIKTRGQQVTLSCSPISGHRSVSWYQQTPGQGLQFLFEYFSETQRNKGNFPGRFSGRQFSNSRSEMNVSTLELGDSALYLCASSFGQAEETQYFGPGTRLLVL.